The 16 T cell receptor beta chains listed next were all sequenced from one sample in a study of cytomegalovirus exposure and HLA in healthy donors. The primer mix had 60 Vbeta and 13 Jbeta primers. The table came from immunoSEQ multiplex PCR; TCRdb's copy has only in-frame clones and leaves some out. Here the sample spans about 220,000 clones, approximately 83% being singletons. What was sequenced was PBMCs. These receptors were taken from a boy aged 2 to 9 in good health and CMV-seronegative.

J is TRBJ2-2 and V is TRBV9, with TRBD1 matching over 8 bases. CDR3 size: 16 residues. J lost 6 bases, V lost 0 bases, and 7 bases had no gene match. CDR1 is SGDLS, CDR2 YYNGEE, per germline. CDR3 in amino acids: CASSVATGGKAGELFF. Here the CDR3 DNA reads TGTGCCAGCAGCGTAGCTACAGGGGGGAAAGCCGGGGAGCTGTTTTTT.

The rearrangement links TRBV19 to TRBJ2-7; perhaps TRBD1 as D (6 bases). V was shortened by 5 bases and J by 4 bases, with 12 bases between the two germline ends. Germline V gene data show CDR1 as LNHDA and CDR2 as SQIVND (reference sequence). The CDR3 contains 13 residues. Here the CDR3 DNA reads TGTGCCAGTAGTGGGACACCTTCTTACGAGCAGTACTTC. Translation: CASSGTPSYEQYF.

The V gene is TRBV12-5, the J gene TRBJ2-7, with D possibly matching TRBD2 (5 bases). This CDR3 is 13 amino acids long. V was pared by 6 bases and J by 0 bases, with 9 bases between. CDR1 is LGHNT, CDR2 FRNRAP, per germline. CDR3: CASGRAASYEQYF. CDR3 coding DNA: TGTGCTAGTGGGCGGGCCGCCTCCTACGAGCAGTACTTC.

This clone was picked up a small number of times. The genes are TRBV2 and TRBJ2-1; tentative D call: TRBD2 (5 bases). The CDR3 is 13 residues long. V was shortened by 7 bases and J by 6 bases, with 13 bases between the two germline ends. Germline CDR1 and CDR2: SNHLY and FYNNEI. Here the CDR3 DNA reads TGTGCCAGCAATCCCGGGATTAGCAATGAGCAGTTCTTC. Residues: CASNPGISNEQFF.

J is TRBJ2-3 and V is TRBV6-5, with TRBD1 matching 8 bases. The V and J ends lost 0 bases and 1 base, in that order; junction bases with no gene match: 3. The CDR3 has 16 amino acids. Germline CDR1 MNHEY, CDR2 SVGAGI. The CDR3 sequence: CASSYSGQGRTDTQYF. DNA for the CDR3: TGTGCCAGCAGTTACTCCGGACAGGGACGCACAGATACGCAGTATTTT.

The CDR3 DNA reads TGTGCCTGGACCCAGACAGGGATCTTGGCTAATGAAAAACTGTTTTTT. Its protein is CAWTQTGILANEKLFF. This sequence joins TRBV30 and TRBJ1-4, with TRBD1 matching over 7 bases. J gave up 3 bases and V 4 bases, and 11 bases lay outside the gene matches. Germline V gives CDR1 GTSNPN, CDR2 SVGIG (reference sequence). The CDR3 is 16 amino acids. Using reference TRBV30 and TRBJ1-4 for the parts outside the CDR3, the full variable domain is SQTIHQWPATLVQPVGSPLSLECTVEGTSNPNLYWYRQAAGRGLQLLFYSVGIGQISSEVPQNLSASRPQDRQFILSSKKLLLSDSGFYLCAWTQTGILANEKLFFGSGTQLSVL.

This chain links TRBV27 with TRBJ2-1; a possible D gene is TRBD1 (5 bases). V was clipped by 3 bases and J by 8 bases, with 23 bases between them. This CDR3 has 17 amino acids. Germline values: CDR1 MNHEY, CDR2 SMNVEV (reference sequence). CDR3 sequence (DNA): TGTGCCAGCAGTTTCCACCCAGAGACAGCAGTCTCGCATGAGCAGTTCTTC. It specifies CASSFHPETAVSHEQFF.

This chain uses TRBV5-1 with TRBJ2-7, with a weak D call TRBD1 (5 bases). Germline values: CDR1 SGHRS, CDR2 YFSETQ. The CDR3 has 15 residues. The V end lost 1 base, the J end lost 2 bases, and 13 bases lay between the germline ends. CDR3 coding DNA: TGCGCCAGCAGCTTGACGAGTGACAGCCCCTACGAGCAGTACTTC. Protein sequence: CASSLTSDSPYEQYF.

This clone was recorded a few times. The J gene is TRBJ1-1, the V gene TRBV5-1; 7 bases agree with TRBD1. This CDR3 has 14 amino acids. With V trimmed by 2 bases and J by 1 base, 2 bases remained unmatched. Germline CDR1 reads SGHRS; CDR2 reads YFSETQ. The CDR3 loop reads CASSFDRANTEAFF. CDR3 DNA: TGCGCCAGCAGCTTTGACAGGGCGAACACTGAAGCTTTCTTT. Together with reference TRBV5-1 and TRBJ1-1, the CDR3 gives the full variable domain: KAGVTQTPRYLIKTRGQQVTLSCSPISGHRSVSWYQQTPGQGLQFLFEYFSETQRNKGNFPGRFSGRQFSNSRSEMNVSTLELGDSALYLCASSFDRANTEAFFGQGTRLTVV.

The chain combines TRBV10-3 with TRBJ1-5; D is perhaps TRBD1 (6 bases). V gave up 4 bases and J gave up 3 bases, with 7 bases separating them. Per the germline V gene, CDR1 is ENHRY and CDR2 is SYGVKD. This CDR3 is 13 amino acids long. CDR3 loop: CAISGTDNQPQHF. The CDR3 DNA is TGTGCCATCAGTGGGACAGACAATCAGCCCCAGCATTTT.

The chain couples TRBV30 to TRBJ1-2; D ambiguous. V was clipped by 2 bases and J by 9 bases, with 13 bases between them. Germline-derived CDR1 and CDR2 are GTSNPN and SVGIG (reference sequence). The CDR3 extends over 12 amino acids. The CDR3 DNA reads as TGTGCCTGGAGTAATCGACCGGAGAGCTACACCTTC. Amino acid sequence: CAWSNRPESYTF.

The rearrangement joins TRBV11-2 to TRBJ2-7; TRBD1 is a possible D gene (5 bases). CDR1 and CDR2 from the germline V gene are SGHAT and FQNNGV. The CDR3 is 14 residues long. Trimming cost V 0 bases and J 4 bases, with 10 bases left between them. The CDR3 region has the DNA TGTGCCAGCAGCTTAGAGCCAGGGCCGTACGAGCAGTACTTC. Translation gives CASSLEPGPYEQYF.

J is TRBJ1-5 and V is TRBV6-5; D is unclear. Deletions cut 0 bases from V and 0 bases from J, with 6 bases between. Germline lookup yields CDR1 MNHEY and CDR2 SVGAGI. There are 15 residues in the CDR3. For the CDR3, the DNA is TGTGCCAGCAGTTACTCGAGGCATAGCAATCAGCCCCAGCATTTT. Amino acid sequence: CASSYSRHSNQPQHF.

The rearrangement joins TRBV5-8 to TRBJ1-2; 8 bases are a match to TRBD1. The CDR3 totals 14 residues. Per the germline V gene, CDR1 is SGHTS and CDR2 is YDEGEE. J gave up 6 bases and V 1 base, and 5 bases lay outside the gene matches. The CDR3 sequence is CASSLPRGRNGYTF. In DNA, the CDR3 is TGTGCCAGCAGCTTGCCCAGGGGGCGAAATGGCTACACCTTC.

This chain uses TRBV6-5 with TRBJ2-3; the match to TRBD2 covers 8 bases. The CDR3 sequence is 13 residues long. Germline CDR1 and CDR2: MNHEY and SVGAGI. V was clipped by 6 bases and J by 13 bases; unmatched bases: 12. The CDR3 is CASRSAGGSNKYF. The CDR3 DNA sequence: TGTGCCAGCAGATCCGCGGGGGGCTCGAACAAGTATTTT.

CDR3 loop: CASSYESGTNSYEQYF. Written as DNA, the CDR3 is TGTGCCAGCAGCTACGAATCCGGGACTAACTCCTACGAGCAGTACTTC. V usage is TRBV4-2 and J usage is TRBJ2-7, with 7 bases that match TRBD2. Germline V gives CDR1 LGHNA, CDR2 YNFKEQ. The CDR3 runs 16 residues. Trimming at V came to 5 bases and at J to 0 bases, leaving 10 bases not matched to a gene.